This TCR beta chain was recorded in a study of CD4+ T cells in melanoma (dated by TCRdb to 2021 to 2024). Background for the entire study: The study examined neoantigen-specific CD4+ T cells in human melanoma. What the research found in general, with its limitations: The report described a correlation between neoantigen-specific CD4+ T cells and the function of CD8+ T cells, macrophages and B cells. Neoantigen-specific CD4+ T cells in melanoma were reported to have a range of differentiation states.

Donors were patients with melanoma. As regards this clone: Its antigen is unknown. No quality values exist for individual bases; no much larger clone is one base distant.

Libraries were built with the immunoSEQ multiplex PCR assay. Not all clones reach the TCRdb copy of this immuneACCESS table, which keeps in-frame sequences only. Checked studies attribute under half of the gap to unresolved V genes and leave the rest unexplained. The sample contains about 11,000 clones, approximately 74% of them found a single time. The ten largest clones capture less than 9.5% of the sample. V gives up 1 base and J gives up 2 bases, and the segment between their germline ends measures 12 bases. From a lookup of the germline V gene (reference sequence), CDR1 and CDR2 are GTSNPN and SVGIG. From cysteine to phenylalanine, the CDR3 is 15 amino acids long. The entry retains the CDR3 DNA only, 45 bases that are in frame from base 1.

The chain couples TRBV30 to TRBJ1-5; no D gene is confidently identified. The material sequenced was cells from a culture (not recorded whether cultured in vitro). The clonotype was recovered from a human donor with melanoma. This receptor has the CDR3 CAWSGSNSRNQPQHF. The nucleotide sequence is TGTGCCTGGAGTGGGTCGAACAGCCGCAATCAGCCCCAGCATTTT.